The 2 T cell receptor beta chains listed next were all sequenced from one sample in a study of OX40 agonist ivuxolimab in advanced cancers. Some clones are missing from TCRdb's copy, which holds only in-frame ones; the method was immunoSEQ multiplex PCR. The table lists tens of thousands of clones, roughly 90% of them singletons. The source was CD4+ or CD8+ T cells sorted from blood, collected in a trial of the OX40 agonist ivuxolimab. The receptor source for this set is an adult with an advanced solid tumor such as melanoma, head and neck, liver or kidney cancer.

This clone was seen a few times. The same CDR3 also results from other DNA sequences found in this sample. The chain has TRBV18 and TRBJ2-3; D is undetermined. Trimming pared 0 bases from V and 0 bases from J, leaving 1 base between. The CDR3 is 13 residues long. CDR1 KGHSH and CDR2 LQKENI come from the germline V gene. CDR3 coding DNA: TGTGCCAGCTCACCACCGAGCACAGATACGCAGTATTTT. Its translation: CASSPPSTDTQYF.

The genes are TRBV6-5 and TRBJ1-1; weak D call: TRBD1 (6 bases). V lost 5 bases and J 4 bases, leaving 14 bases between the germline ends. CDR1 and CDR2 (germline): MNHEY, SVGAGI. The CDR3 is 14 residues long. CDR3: CASSRATGLTEAFF. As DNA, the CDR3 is TGTGCCAGCAGTCGGGCGACAGGACTCACTGAAGCTTTCTTT.